The next 14 T cell receptor beta chains were all read from a single sample in a study of metastatic and nonmetastatic thyroid tumors. All patients were untreated before thyroid surgery. MiXCR was used by TCRdb to re-call the PCR reads. The sample records some 20,000 clones, about 30% being singletons. Specimen: tumor tissue. The receptor source for this set is a female donor with papillary thyroid cancer or a benign thyroid nodule (not recorded which). Some clones in this sample may be carry-over from other donors' samples.

This clone was found a few times. The chain joins TRBV5-1 to TRBJ2-1, with 8 bases identical to TRBD2. V gave up 4 bases and J gave up 7 bases; unmatched junction bases: 13. This CDR3 has 16 amino acids. The germline V gene has CDR1 SGHRS and CDR2 YFSETQ. Here the CDR3 DNA reads TGCGCCAGCAGCCCATCGGGACTAGGTTTGGGTAATGAGCAGTTCTTC. Its translation: CASSPSGLGLGNEQFF. The full variable domain, its missing parts supplied by reference TRBV5-1 and TRBJ2-1, is KAGVTQTPRYLIKTRGQQVTLSCSPISGHRSVSWYQQTPGQGLQFLFEYFSETQRNKGNFPGRFSGRQFSNSRSEMNVSTLELGDSALYLCASSPSGLGLGNEQFFGPGTRLTVL.

Regarding this clone: A junction boundary mismatches the germline segment, possibly from a read error. V usage is TRBV27 and J usage is TRBJ2-7, with D tentatively TRBD1 (5 bases). CDR1 and CDR2 from the germline V gene are MNHEY and SMNVEV (reference sequence). This CDR3 spans 17 amino acids. Here the CDR3 reads CASILSPPARVKDEQYF. The CDR3 nucleotides are TGCGCCAGCATTTTATCACCCCCAGCCAGGGTTAAGGACGAGCAGTACTTC.

This clone was detected only a few times. At the DNA level, this CDR3 is encoded by other sequences in the same sample as well. The chain's CDR3 is CASRPSLAGYTDTQYF. The CDR3 coding sequence is TGTGCCAGCAGGCCCAGCCTAGCCGGATACACAGATACGCAGTATTTT. The chain joins TRBV6-1 to TRBJ2-3, with D possibly TRBD2 on 5 matching bases. Germline CDR1 reads MNHNS; CDR2 reads SASEGT. Trimming left V 6 bases short and J 2 bases short, with 18 bases between. The CDR3 contains 16 residues.

This clone has just a few counts. The chain recombines TRBV12-3 or TRBV12-4 with TRBJ2-7; weak D call: TRBD1 (8 bases). This CDR3 comprises 15 residues. Trimming stripped 2 bases from V and 4 bases from J, with 15 bases between. The CDR3 loop is CASSLNRGGEYEQYF. The CDR3, as DNA: TGTGCCAGCAGTTTAAACAGGGGGGGGGAGTACGAGCAGTACTTC.

The chain is built from TRBV5-1 and TRBJ1-2; unclear D gene. The germline CDR1 and CDR2 sequences are SGHRS and YFSETQ. Trimming left V 0 bases short and J 4 bases short, with 7 bases between. This CDR3 spans 13 amino acids. The CDR3 DNA follows: TGCGCCAGCAGCTTGGACAGCCTCTATGGCTACACCTTC. It codes for CASSLDSLYGYTF.

This clone occurred many times. V is TRBV7-3 and J is TRBJ2-1; no clear D. The CDR3 is made up of 12 amino acids. From germline, CDR1 is SGHTA and CDR2 FQGTGA. Trimming stripped 5 bases from V and 8 bases from J, with 10 bases between. CDR3 in DNA: TGTGCCAGCAGCAGTTCAGGTCATGAGCAGTTCTTC. Translated: CASSSSGHEQFF.

This clone was seen at least ten times. The genes are TRBV4-1 and TRBJ2-1; 13 bases are shared with TRBD2. The CDR3 runs to 17 residues. Germline V lookup: CDR1 MGHRA, CDR2 YSYEKL. V lost 0 bases to trimming and J lost 10 bases; unmatched junction nucleotides: 9. CDR3 sequence (DNA): TGCGCCAGCAGCCAAGATATAACTAGCGGGAGGGTGAGGGAGCAGTTCTTC. It translates to CASSQDITSGRVREQFF.

The chain uses TRBV6-2 or TRBV6-3 and TRBJ2-2, with unresolved D. V was cut by 4 bases and J by 7 bases, with 7 bases left in between. The germline CDR1 and CDR2 sequences are MNHEY and SVGEGT. The CDR3 runs 12 residues. CDR3: CASSLDRGELFF. CDR3 DNA: TGTGCCAGCAGTTTGGACCGCGGGGAGCTGTTTTTT.

This clone has more than one count but fewer than ten. An end of the junction does not agree with germline; a read error may underlie this. The rearrangement joins TRBV6-1 to TRBJ1-2; no clear D gene. The germline CDR1 and CDR2 sequences are MNHNS and SASEGT. This CDR3 is built from 12 residues. The chain's CDR3 is CASTGYNYVYTF. The CDR3 nucleotides read TGTGCCAGCACGGGATATAACTATGTCTACACCTTC.

The V and J genes are TRBV4-1 and TRBJ1-3; D not resolved. The CDR3 is 13 residues long. Germline values: CDR1 MGHRA, CDR2 YSYEKL. Between the trimmed V and J ends, which lost 3 bases and 7 bases, there was a span of 10 bases. The CDR3 nucleotides read TGCGCCAGCAGCCATAACGAACAGAACACCATATATTTT. Its protein is CASSHNEQNTIYF.

Comment on this clone: The junction departs from germline at one end; a sequencing error may be responsible. V gene TRBV20-1 combines with J gene TRBJ1-2; maybe TRBD1 (5 bases). The CDR3 is made up of 14 amino acids. Germline CDR1 DFQATT, CDR2 SNEGSKA (reference sequence). The CDR3 DNA is TGCAGTGCTAATTCTGGGACCCGAAACTATGGCTACACATTC. This encodes CSANSGTRNYGYTF.

There are a few counts of this clone. The V and J genes are TRBV10-1 and TRBJ1-6; TRBD1 agrees at 7 bases. J lost 7 bases, V lost 9 bases, and 9 bases had no gene match. CDR1 is WNHNN, CDR2 SYGVQD, per germline (reference sequence). The CDR3 contains 14 residues. CDR3 amino acids: CASTPRGLNSPLHF. The CDR3 DNA reads as TGCGCCAGTACTCCGAGGGGGCTAAATTCACCCCTCCACTTT.

This clone was recorded a few times. The chain is built from TRBV6-1 and TRBJ1-5; a possible D gene is TRBD1 (5 bases). Deletions cut 7 bases from V and 11 bases from J, with 24 bases between. The CDR3 contains 15 residues. Germline CDR1 and CDR2: MNHNS and SASEGT. DNA of the CDR3: TGTGCCAGCAATACCCCCCCGGGGGGGTACCAGACCCAGCATTTT. It specifies CASNTPPGGYQTQHF.

This clone was seen many times. Given a much more abundant clone one base away, this may be a read error. V usage is TRBV19 and J usage is TRBJ2-1; unclear D gene. The CDR3 has 14 residues. Per germline, CDR1 LNHDA and CDR2 SQIVND (reference sequence). The ends were cut back, 1 base at V and 6 bases at J, with 10 bases in the middle. The CDR3 here is CASSIAPVLNEQFF. The CDR3 bases are TGTGCCAGTAGTATAGCGCCGGTGCTCAATGAGCAGTTCTTC.